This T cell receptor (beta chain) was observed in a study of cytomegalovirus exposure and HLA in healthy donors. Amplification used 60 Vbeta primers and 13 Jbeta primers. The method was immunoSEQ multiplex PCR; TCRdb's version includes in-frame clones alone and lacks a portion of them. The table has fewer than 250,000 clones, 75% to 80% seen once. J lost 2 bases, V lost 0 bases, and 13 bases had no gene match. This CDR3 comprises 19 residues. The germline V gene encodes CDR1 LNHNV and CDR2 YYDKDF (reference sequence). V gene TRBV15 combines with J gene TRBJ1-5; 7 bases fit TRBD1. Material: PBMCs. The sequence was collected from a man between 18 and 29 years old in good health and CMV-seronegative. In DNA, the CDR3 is TGTGCCACCAGCAGAGATCGAGGGGAGCGAACAGGGGGCAATCAGCCCCAGCATTTT. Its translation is CATSRDRGERTGGNQPQHF.